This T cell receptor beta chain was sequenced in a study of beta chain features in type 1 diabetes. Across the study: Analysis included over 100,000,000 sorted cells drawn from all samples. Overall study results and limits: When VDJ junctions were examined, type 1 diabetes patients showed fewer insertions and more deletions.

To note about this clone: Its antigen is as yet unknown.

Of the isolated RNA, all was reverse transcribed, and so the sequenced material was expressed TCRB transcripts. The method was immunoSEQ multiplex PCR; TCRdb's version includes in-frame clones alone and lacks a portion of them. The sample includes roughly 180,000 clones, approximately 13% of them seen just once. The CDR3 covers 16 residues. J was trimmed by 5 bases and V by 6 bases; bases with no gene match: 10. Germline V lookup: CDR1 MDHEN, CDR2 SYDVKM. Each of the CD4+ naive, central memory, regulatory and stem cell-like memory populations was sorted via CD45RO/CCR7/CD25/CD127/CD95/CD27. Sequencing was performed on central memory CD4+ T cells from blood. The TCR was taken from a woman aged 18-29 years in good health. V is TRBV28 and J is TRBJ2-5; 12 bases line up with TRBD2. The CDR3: CASSLRRLAGVETQYF. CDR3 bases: TGTGCCAGCAGCCTAAGGCGACTAGCGGGAGTGGAGACCCAGTACTTC.